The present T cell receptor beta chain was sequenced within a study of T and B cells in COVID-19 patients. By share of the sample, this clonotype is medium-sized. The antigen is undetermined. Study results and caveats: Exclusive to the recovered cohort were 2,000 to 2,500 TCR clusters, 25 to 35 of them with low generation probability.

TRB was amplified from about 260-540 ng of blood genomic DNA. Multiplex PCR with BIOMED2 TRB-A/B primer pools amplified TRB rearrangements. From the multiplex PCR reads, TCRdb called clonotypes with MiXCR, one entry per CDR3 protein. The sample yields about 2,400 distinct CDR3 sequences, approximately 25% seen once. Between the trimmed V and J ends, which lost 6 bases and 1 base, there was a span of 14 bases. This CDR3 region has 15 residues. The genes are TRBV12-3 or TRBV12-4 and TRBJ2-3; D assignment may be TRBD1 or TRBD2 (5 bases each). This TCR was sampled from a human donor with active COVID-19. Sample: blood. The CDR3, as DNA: TGTGCCAGCAGCTCAAACCGGGGCGGCACAGATACGCAGTATTTT. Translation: CASSSNRGGTDTQYF.